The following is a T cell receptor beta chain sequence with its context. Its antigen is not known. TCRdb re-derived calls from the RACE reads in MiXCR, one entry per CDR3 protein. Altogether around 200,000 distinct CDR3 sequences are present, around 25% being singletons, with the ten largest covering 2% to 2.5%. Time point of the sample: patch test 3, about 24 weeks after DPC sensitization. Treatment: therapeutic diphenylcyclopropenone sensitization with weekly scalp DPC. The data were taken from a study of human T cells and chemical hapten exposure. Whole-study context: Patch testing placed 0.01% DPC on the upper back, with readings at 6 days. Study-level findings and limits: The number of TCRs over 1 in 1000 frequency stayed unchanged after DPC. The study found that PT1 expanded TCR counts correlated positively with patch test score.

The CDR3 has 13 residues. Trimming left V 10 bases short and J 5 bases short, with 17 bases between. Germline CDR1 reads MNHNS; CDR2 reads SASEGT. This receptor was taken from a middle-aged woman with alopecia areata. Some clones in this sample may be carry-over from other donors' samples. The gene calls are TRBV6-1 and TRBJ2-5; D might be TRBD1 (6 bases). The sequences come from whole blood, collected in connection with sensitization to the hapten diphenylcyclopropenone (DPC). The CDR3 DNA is TGTGCCACCAAAACACAGGGAAGTGAGACCCAGTACTTC. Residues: CATKTQGSETQYF.